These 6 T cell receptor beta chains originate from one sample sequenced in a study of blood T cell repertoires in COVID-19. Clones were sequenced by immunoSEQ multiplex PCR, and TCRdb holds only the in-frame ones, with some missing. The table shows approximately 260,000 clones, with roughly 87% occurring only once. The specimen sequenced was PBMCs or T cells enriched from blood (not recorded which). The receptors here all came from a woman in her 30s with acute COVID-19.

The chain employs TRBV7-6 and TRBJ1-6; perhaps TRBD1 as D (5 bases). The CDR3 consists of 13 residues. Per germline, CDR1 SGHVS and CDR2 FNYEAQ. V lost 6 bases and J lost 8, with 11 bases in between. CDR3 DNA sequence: TGTGCCAGCAGTTTACTCAGGGATTCACCCCTCCACTTT. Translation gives CASSLLRDSPLHF.

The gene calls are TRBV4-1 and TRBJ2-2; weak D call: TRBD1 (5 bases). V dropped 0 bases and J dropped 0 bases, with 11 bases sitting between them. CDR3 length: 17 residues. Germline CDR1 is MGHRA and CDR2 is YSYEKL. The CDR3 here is CASSQEGRPANTGELFF. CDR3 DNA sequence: TGCGCCAGCAGCCAAGAGGGGCGGCCCGCGAACACCGGGGAGCTGTTTTTT.

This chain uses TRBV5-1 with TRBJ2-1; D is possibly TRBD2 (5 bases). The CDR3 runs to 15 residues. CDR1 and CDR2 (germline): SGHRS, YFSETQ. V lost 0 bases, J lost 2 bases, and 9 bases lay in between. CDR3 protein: CASSLDGGPYNEQFF. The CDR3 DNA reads TGCGCCAGCAGCTTGGACGGCGGGCCCTACAATGAGCAGTTCTTC. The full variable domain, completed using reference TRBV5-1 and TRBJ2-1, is KAGVTQTPRYLIKTRGQQVTLSCSPISGHRSVSWYQQTPGQGLQFLFEYFSETQRNKGNFPGRFSGRQFSNSRSEMNVSTLELGDSALYLCASSLDGGPYNEQFFGPGTRLTVL.

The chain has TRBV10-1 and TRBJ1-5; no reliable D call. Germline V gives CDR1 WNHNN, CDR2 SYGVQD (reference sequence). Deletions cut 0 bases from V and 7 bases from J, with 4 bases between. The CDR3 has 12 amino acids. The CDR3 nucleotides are TGCGCCAGCAGTGAGTCGAGGCAGCCCCAGCATTTT. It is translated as CASSESRQPQHF.

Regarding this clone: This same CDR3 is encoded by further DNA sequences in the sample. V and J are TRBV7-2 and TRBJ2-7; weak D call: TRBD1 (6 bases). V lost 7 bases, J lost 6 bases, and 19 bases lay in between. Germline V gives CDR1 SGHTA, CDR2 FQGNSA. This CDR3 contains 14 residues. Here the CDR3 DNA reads TGTGCCAGCAATAACCGGGACAAATACGGCGAGCAGTACTTC. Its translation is CASNNRDKYGEQYF.

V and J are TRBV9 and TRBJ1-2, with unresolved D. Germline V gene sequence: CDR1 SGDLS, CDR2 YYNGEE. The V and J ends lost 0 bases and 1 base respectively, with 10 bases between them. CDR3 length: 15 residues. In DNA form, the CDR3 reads TGTGCCAGCAGCGTAGATCCCCAGAATAACTATGGCTACACCTTC. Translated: CASSVDPQNNYGYTF.